This TCR beta chain was retrieved from a study of blood T cell repertoires in COVID-19. The CDR3 has 13 amino acids. V lost 6 bases and J 2 bases, leaving 10 bases between the germline ends. Methods used by the authors: Scientists estimated how many nucleated cells there were by amplifying reference gene primers. Using immunoSEQ multiplex PCR, the repertoire was profiled, and TCRdb retains in-frame clones only, with some absent. For V, J and clone size, that table is used; D and trimming come from the DNA. The sample lists a few hundred thousand clones; 75% to 90% were seen once. The sequence was collected from a man aged 18 to 30 who had recovered from COVID-19. This chain links TRBV12-3 or TRBV12-4 with TRBJ1-1; a possible D gene is TRBD1 (5 bases). The sample taken for sequencing was PBMCs or T cells enriched from blood (not recorded which). DNA for the CDR3: TGTGCCAGCAGGGGACTAGTTAACACTGAAGCTTTCTTT. Translation: CASRGLVNTEAFF.